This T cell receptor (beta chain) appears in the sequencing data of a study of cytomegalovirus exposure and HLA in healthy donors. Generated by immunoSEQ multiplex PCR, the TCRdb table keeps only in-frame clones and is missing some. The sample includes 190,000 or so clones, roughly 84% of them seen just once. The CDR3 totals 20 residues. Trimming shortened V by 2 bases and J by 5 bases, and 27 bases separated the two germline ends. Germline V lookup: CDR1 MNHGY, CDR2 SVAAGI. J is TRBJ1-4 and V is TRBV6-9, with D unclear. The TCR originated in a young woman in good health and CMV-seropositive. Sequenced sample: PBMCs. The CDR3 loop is CASSYMAPLPPKRQNEKLFF. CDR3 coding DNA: TGTGCCAGCAGTTATATGGCCCCATTACCCCCAAAAAGACAAAATGAAAAACTGTTTTTT.